One and the same sample provided the 12 T cell receptor beta chains below, sequenced in a study of identical twins. In TCRdb, the 5' RACE reads were re-called with MiXCR into one record per CDR3 protein. Among roughly 690,000 distinct CDR3 sequences listed, around 20% were seen once. This sample was shared with a second study, whose subject was T cells expressing NK-cell markers.

The sequencing input was PBMCs. These receptors all come from a woman aged 18-29 years in good health.

This clonotype was seen once. This chain links TRBV21-1 with TRBJ2-7; the tabulated D call, TRBD1, remains unverified against the DNA. TRBV21-1 is a pseudogene segment. The CDR3 sequence is 16 residues long. The CDR3 bases are TGTGCCAGCAGCGGACCATTAAGGGACATCGTCGGTGAGCAGTACTTC. Amino acids: CASSGPLRDIVGEQYF.

This clonotype was seen a few times. The rearrangement joins TRBV7-2 to TRBJ1-4; no definite D call. Germline assignment: CDR1 SGHTA and CDR2 FQGNSA. V lost 2 bases, J lost 8 bases, and 6 bases lay in between. This CDR3 is built from 12 residues. The CDR3 DNA reads TGTGCCAGCAGCTTACGTCGGGAAAAACTGTTTTTT. Translation: CASSLRREKLFF.

This clonotype was seen at least ten times. The chain joins TRBV20-1 to TRBJ2-5; 10 positions agree with TRBD2. Germline assignment: CDR1 DFQATT and CDR2 SNEGSKA (reference sequence). This CDR3 is built from 15 residues. V trimming: 6 bases; J trimming: 2 bases; junction bases outside the gene matches: 9. The CDR3 region has the DNA TGCAGTGCAACACTAGCGGGGAAGTTTCAAGAGACCCAGTACTTC. Translating gives CSATLAGKFQETQYF.

This chain joins TRBV29-1 and TRBJ2-7, with D perhaps assigned TRBD1 or TRBD2 (5 bases each). The CDR3 contains 12 residues. Per the germline V gene, CDR1 is SQVTM and CDR2 is ANQGSEA. V lost 3 bases to trimming and J lost 1 base, with 7 bases between them. The CDR3 region is CSVEGESYEQYF. In DNA form, the CDR3 reads TGCAGCGTTGAGGGGGAGTCCTACGAGCAGTACTTC.

This clonotype was seen only a few times. The V and J genes are TRBV6-1 and TRBJ2-7; D might be TRBD1 or TRBD2, each matching 5 bases. Germline values: CDR1 MNHNS, CDR2 SASEGT. V lost 6 bases, J lost 5 bases, and 17 bases lay in between. The CDR3 length is 14 residues. The CDR3 DNA sequence: TGTGCCAGCAGCAAGTCGGGGCTCCACAACGAGCAGTACTTC. Translated: CASSKSGLHNEQYF.

The sample holds many counts of this clonotype. The chain recombines TRBV25-1 with TRBJ1-4, with D possibly TRBD1 on 5 matching bases. This CDR3 is 13 amino acids long. The V end was cut by 8 bases, the J end by 10 bases, with 17 bases between. Germline V lookup: CDR1 MGHDK, CDR2 SYGVNS. The CDR3 is CASLEIGGGKLFF. The CDR3 DNA sequence: TGTGCCAGCCTAGAAATTGGGGGTGGAAAACTGTTTTTT.

This chain uses TRBV28 with TRBJ2-3, with a weak D call TRBD2 (6 bases). The CDR3 has 16 residues. The V end was cut by 4 bases, the J end by 2 bases, with 16 bases between. Per germline, CDR1 MDHEN and CDR2 SYDVKM. Written as DNA, the CDR3 is TGTGCCAGCAGTTACGGTCCGGGGGATGACACAGATACGCAGTATTTT. Translating gives CASSYGPGDDTDTQYF.

V usage is TRBV19 and J usage is TRBJ1-1; 7 bases are a match to TRBD1. The CDR3 has 16 amino acids. V lost 3 bases and J lost 0; bases outside the gene matches: 7. Germline values: CDR1 LNHDA, CDR2 SQIVND (reference sequence). The CDR3 spells CASSMNGGQLNTEAFF. As DNA, the CDR3 is TGTGCCAGTAGTATGAATGGGGGACAGCTGAACACTGAAGCTTTCTTT.

This chain uses TRBV7-2 with TRBJ2-7; TRBD2 agrees at 7 bases. Germline V CDR1 and CDR2: SGHTA, FQGNSA. The trim removed 5 bases at V and 5 bases at J, leaving 9 bases unmatched. CDR3 size: 14 residues. The CDR3 coding sequence is TGTGCCAGCAGCCAAATTAGCGGGCCCGACGAGCAGTACTTC. It translates to CASSQISGPDEQYF.

This chain joins TRBV6-5 and TRBJ2-4; TRBD1 is a possible D gene (5 bases). Germline V gene lookup returns CDR1 MNHEY and CDR2 SVGAGI. V was clipped by 0 bases and J by 0 bases, with 9 bases between them. This CDR3 is 16 amino acids long. The CDR3 reads CASSYSDSAAKNIQYF. CDR3 coding DNA: TGTGCCAGCAGTTACTCCGACAGTGCAGCCAAAAACATTCAGTACTTC.

This chain links TRBV19 with TRBJ2-1; TRBD1 or TRBD2 may be the D gene (5 bases each). V dropped 4 bases and J dropped 0 bases, with 10 bases sitting between them. CDR1 LNHDA and CDR2 SQIVND come from the germline V gene (reference sequence). This CDR3 has 15 residues. The CDR3 region has the DNA TGTGCCAGTAGTAGAGGGGCTAGCTCCTACAATGAGCAGTTCTTC. It codes for CASSRGASSYNEQFF.

This clonotype came up a few times. The chain is built from TRBV14 and TRBJ2-2; the match to TRBD2 covers 11 bases. The trim removed 6 bases at V and 1 base at J, leaving 10 bases unmatched. This CDR3 has 18 residues. Germline V lookup: CDR1 SGHDN, CDR2 FVKESK. CDR3 in DNA: TGTGCCAGCAGTCTAGCGGGGGGACCCGGGGTGAACACCGGGGAGCTGTTTTTT. Its protein product is CASSLAGGPGVNTGELFF.